The 24 T cell receptor beta chains below come from one sample, sequenced in a study of monozygotic twins with inflammatory bowel disease (dated by TCRdb to the late 2010s). The method behind the library was 5' RACE. The data were produced on an Illumina HiSeq 2500. TCRdb reprocessed the raw reads; every CDR3 protein sequence is a single record, and DNA is not supplied. The data table for this sample lists approximately 160,000 distinct CDR3 sequences. 6% to 9.5% of the sample comes from the top ten. The sequenced sample consisted of blood. The receptor source for this set is a human donor with ulcerative colitis or Crohn's disease, or a healthy co-twin of an affected twin (not recorded which).

The chain couples TRBV15 to TRBJ1-2; TCRdb names TRBD1, which stays unverified in the absence of DNA. This CDR3 contains 15 residues. Germline V gene sequence: CDR1 LNHNV, CDR2 YYDKDF (reference sequence). CDR3 amino acids: CATSRARQLKGGYTF.

The chain joins TRBV27 to TRBJ1-6. CDR3 length: 13 amino acids. Germline V lookup: CDR1 MNHEY, CDR2 SMNVEV (reference sequence). The CDR3 region is CASGWDYNSPLHF.

V usage is TRBV24-1 and J usage is TRBJ2-2; lacking DNA, the TRBD1 call made by TCRdb goes unchecked. The germline gives CDR1 KGHDR, CDR2 SFDVKD. The CDR3 extends over 15 amino acids. This CDR3 reads CATSDSRTLTGELFF.

This chain links TRBV5-6 with TRBJ2-2; with no DNA, the TCRdb D assignment of TRBD1 cannot be verified. Germline CDR1 reads SGHDT; CDR2 reads YYEEEE. CDR3 length: 13 amino acids. CDR3 in amino acids: CASSFHRAGELFF. The whole variable domain, filled in from reference TRBV5-6 and TRBJ2-2, reads DAGVTQSPTHLIKTRGQQVTLRCSPKSGHDTVSWYQQALGQGPQFIFQYYEEEERQRGNFPDRFSGHQFPNYSSELNVNALLLGDSALYLCASSFHRAGELFFGEGSRLTVL.

The chain has TRBV7-6 and TRBJ1-5; TCRdb lists TRBD1, though no DNA is available to test this call. The germline V gene has CDR1 SGHVS and CDR2 FNYEAQ. This CDR3 comprises 15 residues. The CDR3 sequence is CASSLAGRGVQPQHF.

V usage is TRBV6-1 and J usage is TRBJ1-5; TCRdb calls TRBD1, which cannot be checked without DNA. Germline CDR1 reads MNHNS; CDR2 reads SASEGT. The CDR3 runs to 14 residues. Here the CDR3 reads CASRHREGNQPQHF.

The chain couples TRBV6-5 to TRBJ1-1; checking the TCRdb D call of TRBD1 is not possible without DNA. The CDR3 length is 15 residues. Germline CDR1 and CDR2: MNHEY and SVGAGI. Here the CDR3 reads CASSYEGFENTEAFF.

The J gene is TRBJ2-7, the V gene TRBV2. The germline CDR1 and CDR2 sequences are SNHLY and FYNNEI. The CDR3 has 12 residues. CDR3 amino acids: CASREMVYEQYF.

The rearrangement joins TRBV5-5 to TRBJ1-1. CDR1 is SGHKS and CDR2 is YYEKEE in the germline V gene (reference sequence). The CDR3 has 15 residues. The CDR3 loop reads CASSLSVIMNTEAFF.

The J gene is TRBJ1-1, the V gene TRBV7-3. CDR3 length: 13 residues. CDR1 and CDR2 from the germline V gene are SGHTA and FQGTGA. CDR3 protein: CASSLSSASEAFF.

V is TRBV6-5 and J is TRBJ2-3. In germline, CDR1 is MNHEY, CDR2 SVGAGI. The length of the CDR3 is 12 residues. This CDR3 reads CASSSNRDTQYF.

J is TRBJ2-7 and V is TRBV5-1; the D call of TRBD1 rests on TCRdb alone, since no DNA is present to check it. The CDR3 runs to 14 residues. The germline V gene has CDR1 SGHRS and CDR2 YFSETQ. CDR3 sequence reads: CASSLWQGAYEQYF.

The rearrangement links TRBV7-2 to TRBJ1-4; the TRBD1 assignment by TCRdb is unverifiable without DNA. CDR3 length: 15 residues. Germline CDR1 SGHTA, CDR2 FQGNSA. The CDR3 region is CASSLGVRGGEKLFF.

V gene TRBV4-2 combines with J gene TRBJ1-1; TCRdb indicates TRBD1, and absent DNA this call remains unverified. The CDR3 loop spans 16 amino acids. The germline gives CDR1 LGHNA, CDR2 YNFKEQ. The CDR3 is CASSQDRRQGNTEAFF.

V gene TRBV5-5 combines with J gene TRBJ2-7. The CDR3 runs 13 residues. The germline V gene has CDR1 SGHKS and CDR2 YYEKEE (reference sequence). The chain's CDR3 is CASSLSVIYEQYF.

The chain recombines TRBV6-2 or TRBV6-3 with TRBJ2-1; the D gene TCRdb calls, TRBD2, cannot be checked with no DNA. Germline V CDR1 and CDR2: MNHEY, SVGEGT. CDR3 length equals 16 residues. The CDR3 spells CASSYSKLAGWNEQFF.

The genes are TRBV20-1 and TRBJ1-6; the TRBD1 assignment by TCRdb is unverifiable without DNA. Germline values: CDR1 DFQATT, CDR2 SNEGSKA (reference sequence). The CDR3 spans 13 residues. This chain's CDR3 is CSAQTGLNSPLHF.

The gene calls are TRBV28 and TRBJ2-1; no DNA is available, so the TRBD2 call from TCRdb remains unchecked. Per germline, CDR1 MDHEN and CDR2 SYDVKM. The CDR3 is made up of 15 amino acids. CDR3 in amino acids: CASILGLAGVGEQFF.

The chain carries TRBV20-1 and TRBJ1-6. Per germline, CDR1 DFQATT and CDR2 SNEGSKA (reference sequence). This CDR3 contains 14 residues. This chain's CDR3 is CSARDLTNGSPLHF.

The genes are TRBV11-1 and TRBJ1-2. CDR1 is SGHAT, CDR2 FQDESV, per germline (reference sequence). This CDR3 has 12 amino acids. The CDR3 sequence: CASSFGGGGYTF.

The CDR3 loop is CASSPPSGSGGTGELFF. This chain connects TRBV18 to TRBJ2-2; TCRdb calls TRBD2, which cannot be checked without DNA. Germline V gene lookup returns CDR1 KGHSH and CDR2 LQKENI. CDR3 length: 17 residues.

This chain uses TRBV14 with TRBJ1-1; TCRdb lists TRBD1, though no DNA is available to test this call. The CDR3 sequence is 14 residues long. Germline values: CDR1 SGHDN, CDR2 FVKESK. The CDR3 reads CASSPRLKNTEAFF.

This sequence joins TRBV27 and TRBJ2-2. The CDR3 totals 13 residues. The germline V gene encodes CDR1 MNHEY and CDR2 SMNVEV (reference sequence). This CDR3 is CASSVIDAGDLFF.

The chain is built from TRBV5-1 and TRBJ1-2. Germline CDR1 reads SGHRS; CDR2 reads YFSETQ. The CDR3 has 13 residues. CDR3 sequence reads: CASSFQEERGYTF.